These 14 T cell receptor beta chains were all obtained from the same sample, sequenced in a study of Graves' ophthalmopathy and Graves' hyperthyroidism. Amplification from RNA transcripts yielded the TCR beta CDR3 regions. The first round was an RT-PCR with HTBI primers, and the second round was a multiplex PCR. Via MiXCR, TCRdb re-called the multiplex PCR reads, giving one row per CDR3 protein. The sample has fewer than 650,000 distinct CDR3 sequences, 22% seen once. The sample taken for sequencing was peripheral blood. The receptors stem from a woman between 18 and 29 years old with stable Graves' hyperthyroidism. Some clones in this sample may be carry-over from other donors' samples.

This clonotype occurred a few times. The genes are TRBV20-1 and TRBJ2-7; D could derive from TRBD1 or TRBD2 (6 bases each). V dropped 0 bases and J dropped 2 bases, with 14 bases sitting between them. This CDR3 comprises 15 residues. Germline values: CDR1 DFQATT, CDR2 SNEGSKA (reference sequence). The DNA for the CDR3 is TGCAGTGCTAGAGATTCCAGGGGAGGACCCTACGAGCAGTACTTC. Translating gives CSARDSRGGPYEQYF.

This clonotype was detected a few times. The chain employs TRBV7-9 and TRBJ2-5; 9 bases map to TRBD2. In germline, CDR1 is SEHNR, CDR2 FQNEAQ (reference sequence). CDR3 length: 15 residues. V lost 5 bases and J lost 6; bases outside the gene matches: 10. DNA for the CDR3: TGTGCCAGCAGCCCGGCTCGAGCGGGAGGTCAGACCCAGTACTTC. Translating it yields CASSPARAGGQTQYF.

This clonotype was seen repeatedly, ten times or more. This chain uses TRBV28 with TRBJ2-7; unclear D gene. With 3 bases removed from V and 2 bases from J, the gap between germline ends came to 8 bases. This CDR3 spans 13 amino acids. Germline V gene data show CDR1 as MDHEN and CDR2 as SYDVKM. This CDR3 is CASSFQVPYEQYF. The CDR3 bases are TGTGCCAGCAGTTTCCAGGTCCCCTACGAGCAGTACTTC.

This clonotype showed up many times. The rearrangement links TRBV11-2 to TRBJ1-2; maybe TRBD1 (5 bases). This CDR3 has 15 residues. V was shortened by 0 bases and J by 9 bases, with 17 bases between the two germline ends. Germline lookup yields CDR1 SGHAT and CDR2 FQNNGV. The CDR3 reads CASSLDGGTYVSYTF. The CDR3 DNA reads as TGTGCCAGCAGCTTAGATGGGGGGACGTATGTCAGCTACACCTTC.

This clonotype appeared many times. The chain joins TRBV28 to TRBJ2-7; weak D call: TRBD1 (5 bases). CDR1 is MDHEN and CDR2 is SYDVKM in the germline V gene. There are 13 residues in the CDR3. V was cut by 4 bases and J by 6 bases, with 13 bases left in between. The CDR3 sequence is CASSWGRYVEQYF. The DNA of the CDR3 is TGTGCCAGCAGTTGGGGCCGTTACGTCGAGCAGTACTTC.

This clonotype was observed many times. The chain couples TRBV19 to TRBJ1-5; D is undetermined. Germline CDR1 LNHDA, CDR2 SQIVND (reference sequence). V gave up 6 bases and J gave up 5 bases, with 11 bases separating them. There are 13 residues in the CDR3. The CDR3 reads CASSSPGDQPQHF. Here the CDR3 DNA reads TGTGCCAGTAGCTCACCCGGGGATCAGCCCCAGCATTTT.

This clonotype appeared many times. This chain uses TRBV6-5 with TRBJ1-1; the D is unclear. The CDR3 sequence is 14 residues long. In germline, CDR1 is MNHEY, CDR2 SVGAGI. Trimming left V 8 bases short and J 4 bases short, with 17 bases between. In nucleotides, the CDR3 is TGTGCCAGCCGAGGACGGGGAGAGAGCACTGAAGCTTTCTTT. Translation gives CASRGRGESTEAFF.

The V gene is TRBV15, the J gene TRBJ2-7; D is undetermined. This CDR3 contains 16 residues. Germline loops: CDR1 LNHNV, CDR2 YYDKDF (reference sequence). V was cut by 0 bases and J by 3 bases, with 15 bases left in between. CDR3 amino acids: CATSRDHQRLDYEQYF. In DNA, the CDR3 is TGTGCCACCAGCAGAGATCATCAGCGATTAGACTACGAGCAGTACTTC.

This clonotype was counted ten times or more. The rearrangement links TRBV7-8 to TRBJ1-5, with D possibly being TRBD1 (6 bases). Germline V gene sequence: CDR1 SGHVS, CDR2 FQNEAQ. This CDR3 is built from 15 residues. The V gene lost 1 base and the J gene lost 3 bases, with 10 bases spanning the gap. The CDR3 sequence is CASSLDGQPNQPQHF. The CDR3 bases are TGTGCCAGCAGCTTAGATGGACAGCCCAATCAGCCCCAGCATTTT. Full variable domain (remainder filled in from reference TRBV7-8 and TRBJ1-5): GAGVSQSPRYKVAKRGQDVALRCDPISGHVSLFWYQQALGQGPEFLTYFQNEAQLDKSGLPSDRFFAERPEGSVSTLKIQRTQQEDSAVYLCASSLDGQPNQPQHFGDGTRLSIL.

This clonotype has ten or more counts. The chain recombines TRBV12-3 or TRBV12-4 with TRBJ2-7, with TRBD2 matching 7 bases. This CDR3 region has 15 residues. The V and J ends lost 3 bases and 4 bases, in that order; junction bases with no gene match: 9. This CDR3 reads CASSLSGEVRYEQYF. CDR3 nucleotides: TGTGCCAGCAGTTTGAGCGGGGAAGTAAGGTACGAGCAGTACTTC.

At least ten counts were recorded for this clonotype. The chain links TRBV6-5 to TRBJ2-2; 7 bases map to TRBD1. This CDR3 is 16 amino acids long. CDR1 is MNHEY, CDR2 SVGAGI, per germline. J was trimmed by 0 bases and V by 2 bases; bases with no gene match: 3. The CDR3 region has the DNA TGTGCCAGCAGTTACGTAGGGACAGCGAACACCGGGGAGCTGTTTTTT. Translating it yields CASSYVGTANTGELFF.

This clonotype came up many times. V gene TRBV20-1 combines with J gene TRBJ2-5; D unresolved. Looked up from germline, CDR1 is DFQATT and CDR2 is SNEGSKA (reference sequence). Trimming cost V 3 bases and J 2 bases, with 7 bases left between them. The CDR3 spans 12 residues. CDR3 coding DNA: TGCAGTGCTAGGAGTCGGCAAGAGACCCAGTACTTC. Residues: CSARSRQETQYF.

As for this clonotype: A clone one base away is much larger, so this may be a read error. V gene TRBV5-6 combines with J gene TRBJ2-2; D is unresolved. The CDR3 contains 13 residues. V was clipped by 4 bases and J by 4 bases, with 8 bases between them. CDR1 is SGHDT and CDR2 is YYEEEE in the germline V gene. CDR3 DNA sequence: TGTGCCAGCAGCCGAAGTTTCACCGGGGAGCTGTTTTTT. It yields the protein CASSRSFTGELFF.

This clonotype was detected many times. In nucleotides, the CDR3 is TGCAGTGCTAGTAGCAGGGGCGGGGGCTACACCTTC. Protein: CSASSRGGGYTF. This sequence joins TRBV20-1 and TRBJ1-2; TRBD1 is a possible D gene (6 bases). Deletions cut 3 bases from V and 8 bases from J, with 13 bases between. The CDR3 covers 12 residues. Germline V lookup: CDR1 DFQATT, CDR2 SNEGSKA (reference sequence).